The 2 T cell receptor beta chains listed next were all sequenced from one sample in a study of T cells in Graves' hyperthyroidism and ophthalmopathy. The investigators amplified TCR beta CDR3 regions from RNA transcripts. TCR CDR3 underwent first-round RT-PCR with the HTBI primer set. TCRdb re-called the multiplex PCR reads with MiXCR, one entry per CDR3 protein. The table has about 590,000 distinct CDR3 sequences, 15% to 19% seen once. What was sequenced was blood. These receptors all come from a woman aged 25 to 39 with Graves' hyperthyroidism.

This clonotype was detected a few times. The chain uses TRBV18 and TRBJ1-1; D perhaps matches TRBD1 (6 bases). The V gene's germline CDR1 is KGHSH and CDR2 LQKENI. V shed 4 bases and J shed 0 bases, with 12 bases lying between them. This CDR3 region has 15 residues. CDR3 loop: CASSRKGGLNTEAFF. CDR3 DNA sequence: TGTGCCAGCTCACGGAAGGGGGGGCTGAACACTGAAGCTTTCTTT.

There are a few counts of this clonotype. The rearrangement joins TRBV10-3 to TRBJ2-2, with D tentatively TRBD1 (5 bases). From germline, CDR1 is ENHRY and CDR2 SYGVKD. This CDR3 contains 15 residues. V was pared by 7 bases and J by 1 base, with 13 bases between. The CDR3 protein is CAITPTRGNTGELFF. CDR3 DNA: TGTGCCATCACCCCTACAAGGGGGAACACCGGGGAGCTGTTTTTT.